This TCR beta chain was identified in a study of blood T cell repertoires in COVID-19 (dated by TCRdb to 2018 to 2020). Notes on the research overall: Collaborator samples came from the United States, Italy and Spain and covered acute and convalescent phases of COVID-19. The prospective study material was composed of cDNA or gDNA derived from T cells, B-cell-depleted T cells, or PBMCs. The dataset comprised deeply sampled blood TCRbeta repertoires from subjects exposed to, actively infected with, or recovered from COVID-19. A freely available public database, intended as a resource for researchers studying the immune response to SARS-CoV-2, is where the repertoires were released. Samples came from the ongoing ImmuneRACE study (first 160 participants) plus 1,254 subjects from 6 global collaborators. Nearly every sample came with metadata listing a de-identified subject ID, COVID-19 status, age in years and sex. Where HLA class I and class II types were available, the types were taken from metadata supplied by the sample provider, not from assay-based typing. Here is what the overall study found, with its caveats: Clinical and demographic metadata were provided uncurated, with the amount varying by source and participant.

This clone was counted a single time. Its binding antigen is unknown. No much larger clone is present one base from it, and per-base qualities are unavailable. TCRbeta CDR3 regions were amplified from genomic DNA using the immunoSEQ Assay, a bias-controlled multiplex PCR. On the authors' methods: Within the assay, amplification of reference gene primers was used to estimate how many nucleated cells each sample contained. To quantify the absolute abundance of each unique TCRbeta CDR3 rearrangement, sequence reads were collapsed and filtered. For each sample, productive Simpson clonality was calculated by taking the square root of Simpson's diversity index across productive rearrangements. Here the immuneACCESS table is served through TCRdb, limited to in-frame sequences with V and J called. Missing clones are a known gap in these copies; in checked studies unresolved V genes cover under half, and the rest lacks a known reason. Clonal size and the V and J genes are those of that table, whereas D and trimming came from the DNA. This sample is represented by 150,000 to 200,000 clones; around 80% of them were singletons. Jointly, the top ten make up 13% to 15% of the sample.

At one collaborating source in Seattle, patients were enrolled during active infection and were followed longitudinally through the course of disease. Whole blood was collected in K2EDTA tubes by collaborating institutions according to the institutions' own protocols. For TCRbeta analysis, collaborators shipped samples in one of three forms: frozen whole blood, isolated PBMCs, or DNA extracted from either of those sample types. CDR1 and CDR2 were assigned from the germline V gene as SGHDT and YYEEEE. V is trimmed back by 3 bases and J by 3 bases, and the junction contains 8 bases that no gene match accounts for. The CDR3 numbers 16 residues from cysteine through phenylalanine. The CDR3 DNA has 48 bases and is translated from base 1.

The receptor chain draws on TRBV5-6 and TRBJ2-5, with 10 central nucleotides matching TRBD1. The sample taken for sequencing was peripheral blood. The source is a woman aged 65 to 85 with COVID-19, enrolled during active disease. The CDR3 amino acid sequence is: CASSSNVGTGEETQYF. At the DNA level, the sequence is TGTGCCAGCAGCTCCAATGTTGGGACAGGGGAAGAGACCCAGTACTTC.